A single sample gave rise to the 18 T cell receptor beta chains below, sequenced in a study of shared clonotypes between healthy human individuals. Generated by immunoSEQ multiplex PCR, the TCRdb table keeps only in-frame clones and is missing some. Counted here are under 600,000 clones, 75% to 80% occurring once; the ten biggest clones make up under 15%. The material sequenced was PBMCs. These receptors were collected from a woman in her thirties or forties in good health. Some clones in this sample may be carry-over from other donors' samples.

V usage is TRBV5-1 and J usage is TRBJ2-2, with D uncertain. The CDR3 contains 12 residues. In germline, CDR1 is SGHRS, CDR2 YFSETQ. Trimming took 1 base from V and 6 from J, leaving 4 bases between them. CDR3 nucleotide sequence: TGCGCCAGCAGCTTGCGCCCCGGGGAGCTGTTTTTT. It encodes CASSLRPGELFF.

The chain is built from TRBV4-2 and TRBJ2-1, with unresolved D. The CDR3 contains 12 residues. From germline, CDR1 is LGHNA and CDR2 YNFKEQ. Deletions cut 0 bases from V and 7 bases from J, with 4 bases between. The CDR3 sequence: CASSQERNEQFF. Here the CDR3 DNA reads TGTGCCAGCAGCCAAGAAAGGAATGAGCAGTTCTTC.

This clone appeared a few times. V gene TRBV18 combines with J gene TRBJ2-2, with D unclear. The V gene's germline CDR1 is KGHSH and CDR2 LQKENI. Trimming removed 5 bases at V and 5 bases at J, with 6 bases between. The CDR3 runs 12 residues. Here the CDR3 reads CASSSLTGELFF. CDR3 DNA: TGTGCCAGCTCATCTCTTACCGGGGAGCTGTTTTTT. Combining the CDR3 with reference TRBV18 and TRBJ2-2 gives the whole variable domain NAGVMQNPRHLVRRRGQEARLRCSPMKGHSHVYWYRQLPEEGLKFMVYLQKENIIDESGMPKERFSAEFPKEGPSILRIQQVVRGDSAAYFCASSSLTGELFFGEGSRLTVL.

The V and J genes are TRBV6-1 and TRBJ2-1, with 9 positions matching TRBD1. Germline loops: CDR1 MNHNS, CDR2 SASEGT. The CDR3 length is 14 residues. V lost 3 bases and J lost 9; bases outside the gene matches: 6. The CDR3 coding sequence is TGTGCCAGCAGTGAGGGGACAGGGCGGGTTGAGCAGTTCTTC. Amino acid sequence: CASSEGTGRVEQFF.

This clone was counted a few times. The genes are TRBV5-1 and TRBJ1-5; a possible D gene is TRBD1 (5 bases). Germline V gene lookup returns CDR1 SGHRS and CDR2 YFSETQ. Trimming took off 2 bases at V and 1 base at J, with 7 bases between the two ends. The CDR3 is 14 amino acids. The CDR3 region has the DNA TGCGCCAGCAGCTTAGGGGAAAGCAATCAGCCCCAGCATTTT. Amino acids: CASSLGESNQPQHF.

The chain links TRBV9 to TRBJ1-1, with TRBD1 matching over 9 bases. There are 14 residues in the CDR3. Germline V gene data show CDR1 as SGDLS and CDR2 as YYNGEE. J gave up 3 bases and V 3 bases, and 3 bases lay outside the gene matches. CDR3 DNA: TGTGCCAGCAGCGCGACAGGGGGGCACACTGAAGCTTTCTTT. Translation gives CASSATGGHTEAFF.

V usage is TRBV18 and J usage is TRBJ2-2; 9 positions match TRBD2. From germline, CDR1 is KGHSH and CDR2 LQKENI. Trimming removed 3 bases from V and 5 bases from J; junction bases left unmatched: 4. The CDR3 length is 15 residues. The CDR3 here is CASSPESGRTGELFF. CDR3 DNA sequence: TGTGCCAGCTCACCGGAGAGCGGGAGGACCGGGGAGCTGTTTTTT.

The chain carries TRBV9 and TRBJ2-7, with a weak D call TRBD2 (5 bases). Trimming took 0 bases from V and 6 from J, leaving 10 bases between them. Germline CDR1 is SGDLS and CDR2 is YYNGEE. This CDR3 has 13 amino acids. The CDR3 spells CASSVVDWGEQYF. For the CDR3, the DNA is TGTGCCAGCAGCGTAGTGGACTGGGGCGAGCAGTACTTC.

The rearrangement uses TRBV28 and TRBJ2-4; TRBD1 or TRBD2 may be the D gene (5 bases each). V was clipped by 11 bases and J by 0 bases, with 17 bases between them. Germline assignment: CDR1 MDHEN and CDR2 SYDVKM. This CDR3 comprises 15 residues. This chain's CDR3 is CASGGLGVAKNIQYF. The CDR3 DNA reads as TGTGCCTCAGGTGGCCTGGGGGTAGCCAAAAACATTCAGTACTTC.

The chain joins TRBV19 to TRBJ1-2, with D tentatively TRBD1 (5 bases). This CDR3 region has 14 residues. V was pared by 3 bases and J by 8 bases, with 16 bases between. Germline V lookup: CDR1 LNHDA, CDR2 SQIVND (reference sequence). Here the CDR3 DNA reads TGTGCCAGTAGTATCCCCTACGGGGCGGACGGCTACACCTTC. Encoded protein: CASSIPYGADGYTF.

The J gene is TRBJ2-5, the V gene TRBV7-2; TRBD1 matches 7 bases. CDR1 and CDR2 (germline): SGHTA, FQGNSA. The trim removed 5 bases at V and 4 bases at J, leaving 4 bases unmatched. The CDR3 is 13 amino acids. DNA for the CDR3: TGTGCCAGCAGCAAGGGGGCCGGAGAGACCCAGTACTTC. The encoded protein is CASSKGAGETQYF.

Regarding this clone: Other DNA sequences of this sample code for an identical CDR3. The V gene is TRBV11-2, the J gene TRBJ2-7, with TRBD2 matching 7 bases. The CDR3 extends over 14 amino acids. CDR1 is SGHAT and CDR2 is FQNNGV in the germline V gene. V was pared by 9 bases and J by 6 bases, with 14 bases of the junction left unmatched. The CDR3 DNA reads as TGTGCCAGTCTTGGCGGGGGTTCGGGAGGCGAGCAGTACTTC. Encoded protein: CASLGGGSGGEQYF.

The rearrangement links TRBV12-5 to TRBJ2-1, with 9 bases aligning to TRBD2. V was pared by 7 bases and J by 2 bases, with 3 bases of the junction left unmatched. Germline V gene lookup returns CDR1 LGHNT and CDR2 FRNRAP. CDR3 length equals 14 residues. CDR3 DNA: TGTGCTAGTGCTCCTAGCGGGGCCTACAATGAGCAGTTCTTC. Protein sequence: CASAPSGAYNEQFF.

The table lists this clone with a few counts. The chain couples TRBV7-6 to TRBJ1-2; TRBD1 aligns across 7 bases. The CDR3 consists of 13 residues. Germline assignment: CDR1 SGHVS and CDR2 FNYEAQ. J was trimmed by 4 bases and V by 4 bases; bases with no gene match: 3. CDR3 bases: TGTGCCAGCAGCTCCGGGACAGCCTATGGCTACACCTTC. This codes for CASSSGTAYGYTF. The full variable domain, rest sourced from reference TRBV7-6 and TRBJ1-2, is GAGVSQSPRYKVTKRGQDVALRCDPISGHVSLYWYRQALGQGPEFLTYFNYEAQQDKSGLPNDRFSAERPEGSISTLTIQRTEQRDSAMYRCASSSGTAYGYTFGSGTRLTVV.

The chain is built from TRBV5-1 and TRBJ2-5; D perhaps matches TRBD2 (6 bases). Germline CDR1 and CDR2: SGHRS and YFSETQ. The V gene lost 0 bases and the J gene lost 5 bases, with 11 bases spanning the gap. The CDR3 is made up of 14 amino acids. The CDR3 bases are TGCGCCAGCAGCTTGGAGGAGGGGAGGGAGACCCAGTACTTC. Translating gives CASSLEEGRETQYF.

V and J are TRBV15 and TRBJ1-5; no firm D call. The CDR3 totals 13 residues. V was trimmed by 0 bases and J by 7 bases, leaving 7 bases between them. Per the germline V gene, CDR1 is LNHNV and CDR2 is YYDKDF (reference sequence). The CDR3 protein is CATSREMQQPQHF. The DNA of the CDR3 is TGTGCCACCAGCAGAGAAATGCAGCAGCCCCAGCATTTT.

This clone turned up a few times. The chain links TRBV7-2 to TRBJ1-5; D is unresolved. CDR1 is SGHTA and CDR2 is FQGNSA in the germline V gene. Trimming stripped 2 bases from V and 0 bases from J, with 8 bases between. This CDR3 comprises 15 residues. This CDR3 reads CASSLSRPSNQPQHF. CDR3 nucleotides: TGTGCCAGCAGCTTATCTCGCCCTAGCAATCAGCCCCAGCATTTT. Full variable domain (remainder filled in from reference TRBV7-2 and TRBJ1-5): GAGVSQSPSNKVTEKGKDVELRCDPISGHTALYWYRQSLGQGLEFLIYFQGNSAPDKSGLPSDRFSAERTGGSVSTLTIQRTQQEDSAVYLCASSLSRPSNQPQHFGDGTRLSIL.

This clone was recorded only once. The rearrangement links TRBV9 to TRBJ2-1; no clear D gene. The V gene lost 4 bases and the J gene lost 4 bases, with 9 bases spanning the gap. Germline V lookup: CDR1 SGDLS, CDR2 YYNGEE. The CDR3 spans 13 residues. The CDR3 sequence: CASSPRPYNEQFF. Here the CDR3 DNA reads TGTGCCAGCAGCCCCCGACCTTACAATGAGCAGTTCTTC.